The 3 T cell receptor beta chains given below trace back to one sample, sequenced in a study of PD-L1 blockade in urothelial cancer. The time point is: pretreatment peripheral blood. Measured with immunoSEQ multiplex PCR; TCRdb has only the in-frame clones, and not every one. The sample holds 85,000 to 90,000 clones; about 83% are singletons and the top ten take around 14%. Source: PBMCs, taken around atezolizumab (anti-PD-L1) treatment. Source of these receptors: a man aged 60-69 years with urothelial cancer.

V is TRBV2 and J is TRBJ1-6; 7 positions agree with TRBD1. The ends lost 10 bases at V and 0 bases at J; junction bases unmatched: 6. The CDR3 totals 15 residues. Per germline, CDR1 SNHLY and CDR2 FYNNEI. The CDR3 DNA reads as TGTGCCACCGGGACAGAGAGCTCCTATAATTCACCCCTCCACTTT. Translating gives CATGTESSYNSPLHF. Full variable domain (outside the CDR3, taken from reference TRBV2 and TRBJ1-6): EPEVTQTPSHQVTQMGQEVILRCVPISNHLYFYWYRQILGQKVEFLVSFYNNEISEKSEIFDDQFSVERPDGSNFTLKIRSTKLEDSAMYFCATGTESSYNSPLHFGNGTRLTVT.

The CDR3 DNA is TGCGCCAGCACGGAGACAGGGGGCACCGGGGAGCTGTTTTTT. Translation gives CASTETGGTGELFF. This chain links TRBV5-1 with TRBJ2-2, with 9 bases aligning to TRBD1. V shed 6 bases and J 4 bases; nucleotides not matched to a gene: 4. The length of the CDR3 is 14 residues. CDR1 and CDR2 from the germline V gene are SGHRS and YFSETQ.

The rearrangement joins TRBV6-5 to TRBJ2-7; perhaps TRBD2 as D (6 bases). The CDR3 loop spans 16 amino acids. Trimming took off 4 bases at V and 4 bases at J, with 20 bases between the two ends. CDR1 and CDR2 (germline): MNHEY, SVGAGI. CDR3 nucleotide sequence: TGTGCCAGCAGTTCTTACCTCCTTCTAGCGAGATACGAGCAGTACTTC. Protein sequence: CASSSYLLLARYEQYF.